This T cell receptor beta chain was observed in a study of T cells in Graves' hyperthyroidism and ophthalmopathy. A patient was excluded if there was uncontrolled infection, other autoimmune disease, pregnancy or lactation. This clonotype appeared once. The antigen is not known. Given a much more abundant clone one base away, this may be a read error. This CDR3 comprises 16 residues. The germline CDR1 and CDR2 sequences are MNHEY and SVGAGI. Trimming left V 0 bases short and J 0 bases short, with 9 bases between. Notes on the study in general: Ophthalmopathy prediction by the model preceded onset by a median about 6 months.

TCR beta CDR3 regions were amplified from RNA. HTBI primers were the set used in a first-round RT-PCR of the TCR CDR3. MiXCR was run by TCRdb on the multiplex PCR reads, yielding one entry per CDR3 protein. Among 390,000 or so distinct CDR3 sequences listed, about 15% were seen once. The J gene is TRBJ2-1, the V gene TRBV6-5; D uncertain. The sequencing sample was made of blood. This receptor was identified in a man younger than 35 with Graves' ophthalmopathy. The CDR3 nucleotides read TGTGCCAGCAGTTACTCTCCCGCGAACTCCTACAATGAGCAGTTCTTC. This codes for CASSYSPANSYNEQFF.